These T cell receptor beta chains were read from a single sample in a study of blood T cell repertoires in COVID-19. Assay used: immunoSEQ multiplex PCR; TCRdb lists only in-frame clones, some missing. The table shows some 140,000 clones, with approximately 88% occurring only once. The sample was PBMCs or T cells enriched from blood (not recorded which). These TCRs come from a middle-aged man with acute COVID-19. CDR3s include the opening cysteine and the closing phenylalanine or tryptophan.

j_gene: TRBJ1-2
v_gene: TRBV6-1
CDR3aa: CASSEGTVHTRGYTF

j_gene: TRBJ1-6
v_gene: TRBV27
CDR3aa: CASSFGPNNSPLHF

j_gene: TRBJ1-2
v_gene: TRBV7-9
CDR3aa: CASSAGQVSYGYTF

j_gene: TRBJ2-7
v_gene: TRBV11-2
CDR3aa: CASSLNYRGAREEQYF

j_gene: TRBJ1-1
v_gene: TRBV11-3
CDR3aa: CASSLGQNTEAFF

j_gene: TRBJ2-4
v_gene: TRBV11-2
CDR3aa: CASSDLRDRGLGIQYF

j_gene: TRBJ1-3
v_gene: TRBV7-2
CDR3aa: CASSSPTVSGNTIYF

j_gene: TRBJ2-7
v_gene: TRBV28
CDR3aa: CASSSSGQGLRGGEQYF

j_gene: TRBJ2-7
v_gene: TRBV19
CDR3aa: CASSLSGTGVNEQYF

j_gene: TRBJ1-2
v_gene: TRBV24-1
CDR3aa: CATSDINYGYTF

j_gene: TRBJ1-6
v_gene: TRBV27
CDR3aa: CASSLDSSGSPLHF

j_gene: TRBJ1-1
v_gene: TRBV5-5
CDR3aa: CASSPPVEVNTEAFF

j_gene: TRBJ1-1
v_gene: TRBV6-1
CDR3aa: CASSEGVTEAFF

j_gene: TRBJ2-1
v_gene: TRBV18
CDR3aa: CASSRVRGPYNEQFF

j_gene: TRBJ2-7
v_gene: TRBV11-2
CDR3aa: CASSLTGGLQFSYEQYF

j_gene: TRBJ1-3
v_gene: TRBV27
CDR3aa: CASSAGTGLGNTIYF

j_gene: TRBJ1-1
v_gene: TRBV6-5
CDR3aa: CASSYYVTGKGSEAFF

j_gene: TRBJ2-3
v_gene: TRBV7-9
CDR3aa: CASSLGGGEEDTQYF

j_gene: TRBJ1-5
v_gene: TRBV14
CDR3aa: CASSQFTGEYQPQHF

j_gene: TRBJ1-2
v_gene: TRBV6-5
CDR3aa: CASRGQGVSGYTF

j_gene: TRBJ1-2
v_gene: TRBV4-3
CDR3aa: CASSQDRGTAYGYTF

j_gene: TRBJ1-6
v_gene: TRBV12-3/TRBV12-4
CDR3aa: CASSFQGDSPLHF

j_gene: TRBJ1-1
v_gene: TRBV3-1/TRBV3-2
CDR3aa: CASSQGVNTEAFF

j_gene: TRBJ2-1
v_gene: TRBV3-1/TRBV3-2
CDR3aa: CASSQGTGAHNEQFF

j_gene: TRBJ2-3
v_gene: TRBV19
CDR3aa: CASSIGGTLTDTQYF

j_gene: TRBJ2-5
v_gene: TRBV6-2/TRBV6-3
CDR3aa: CASSPTSFGETQYF

j_gene: TRBJ2-3
v_gene: TRBV28
CDR3aa: CASSFIDGGADTQYF

j_gene: TRBJ2-1
v_gene: TRBV6-4
CDR3aa: CASSPSGSPNEQFF

j_gene: TRBJ1-3
v_gene: TRBV5-1
CDR3aa: CASSLGRGTGNTIYF

j_gene: TRBJ1-1
v_gene: TRBV12-5
CDR3aa: CASGLGRGREAFF

j_gene: TRBJ1-5
v_gene: TRBV28
CDR3aa: CAIRPGGGDQPQHF

j_gene: TRBJ1-5
v_gene: TRBV27
CDR3aa: CASSSDRGSNQPQHF

j_gene: TRBJ1-5
v_gene: TRBV5-1
CDR3aa: CASSLTGDQPQHF

j_gene: TRBJ2-1
v_gene: TRBV6-4
CDR3aa: CASSEEAGDGNEQFF

j_gene: TRBJ2-1
v_gene: TRBV7-2
CDR3aa: CASSLVGTGNNEQFF

j_gene: TRBJ2-7
v_gene: TRBV3-1/TRBV3-2
CDR3aa: CASSQTDRGSSYEQYF

j_gene: TRBJ2-3
v_gene: TRBV29-1
CDR3aa: CSVGTSGVTDTQYF

j_gene: TRBJ2-1
v_gene: TRBV5-4
CDR3aa: CASSLPQGRNEQFF

j_gene: TRBJ2-1
v_gene: TRBV2
CDR3aa: CASSDEAGESYYDNEQFF

j_gene: TRBJ1-2
v_gene: TRBV2
CDR3aa: CASSAGGRTVYTF

j_gene: TRBJ1-3
v_gene: TRBV15
CDR3aa: CATSRRQGDSGNTIYF

j_gene: TRBJ2-5
v_gene: TRBV11-2
CDR3aa: CASSTEASGSETQYF

j_gene: TRBJ2-4
v_gene: TRBV4-1
CDR3aa: CASTPPSGQGNIQYF

j_gene: TRBJ2-1
v_gene: TRBV27
CDR3aa: CASSLTRPGEQFF

j_gene: TRBJ1-1
v_gene: TRBV19
CDR3aa: CASSITGAPGEAFF

j_gene: TRBJ2-1
v_gene: TRBV6-2/TRBV6-3
CDR3aa: CASSYAGSSGGLNEQFF

j_gene: TRBJ2-2
v_gene: TRBV14
CDR3aa: CASSPRLAGAGELFF

j_gene: TRBJ2-2
v_gene: TRBV27
CDR3aa: CASSNYGGENTGELFF

j_gene: TRBJ1-2
v_gene: TRBV30
CDR3aa: CAWRLGTDSYGYTF

j_gene: TRBJ1-5
v_gene: TRBV28
CDR3aa: CASSLFYLRRSTGDSNQPQHF

j_gene: TRBJ1-2
v_gene: TRBV7-9
CDR3aa: CASSLISVDTF

j_gene: TRBJ2-1
v_gene: TRBV24-1
CDR3aa: CATSDGQYNEQFF

j_gene: TRBJ2-7
v_gene: TRBV30
CDR3aa: CAWSRGRQEATYEQYF

j_gene: TRBJ2-1
v_gene: TRBV6-5
CDR3aa: CASRRQGAGEQFF